This T cell receptor (beta chain) was identified in a study of blood T cell repertoires in COVID-19. The wider study: T cells, B-cell-depleted T cells, or PBMCs supplied cDNA or gDNA.

Authors' analysis steps: Reference gene primer amplification yielded estimated nucleated cell counts. Produced via immunoSEQ multiplex PCR; TCRdb's table is partial and in-frame only. That table furnishes V, J and clone size, whereas the DNA furnished D and trimming. This sample has 250,000 or so clones, with approximately 83% found just once. From germline, CDR1 is LNHDA and CDR2 SQIVND (reference sequence). This CDR3 has 13 amino acids. V gave up 6 bases and J gave up 4 bases, with 10 bases separating them. Sequencing was performed on peripheral blood. The chain employs TRBV19 and TRBJ1-5, with D perhaps TRBD1 (6 bases). The receptor was isolated from a man older than 75 with acute or convalescent COVID-19. CDR3 bases: TGTGCCAGTAGGGATACAGGGAATCAGCCCCAGCATTTT. Protein: CASRDTGNQPQHF.